Listed below are T cell receptor beta chains from one sample, sequenced in a study of T cells in localized non-small cell lung cancer. Generated by immunoSEQ multiplex PCR, the TCRdb table keeps only in-frame clones and is missing some. This repertoire shows 90,000 to 95,000 clones, approximately 88% found once; its top ten account for 15%. The sequencing used peripheral blood, collected before any cancer treatment. The source is a man aged 35-75 years with stage I squamous cell lung carcinoma. Each CDR3 is given with its conserved first and last residue. D genes are given only for firm matches. Clone sizes are given selectively: once, few, many, or a class where the clone is expanded.

V: TRBV19; D: TRBD1; length: 15; J: TRBJ1-4; size: once; DNA: TGTGCCAGCCCGATTACAGGGGGGACTAATGAAAAACTGTTTTTT; CDR3: CASPITGGTNEKLFF
V: TRBV5-6; D: NA; length: 16; J: TRBJ2-1; size: NA; DNA: TGTGCCAGCAGCTTGACCCACAGATATCTTTACAATGAGCAGTTCTTC; CDR3: CASSLTHRYLYNEQFF
V: TRBV10-3; D: TRBD2; length: 13; J: TRBJ2-3; size: NA; DNA: TGTGCCATCAGCGGGACTATCACAGATACGCAGTATTTT; CDR3: CAISGTITDTQYF
V: TRBV19; D: TRBD1; length: 16; J: TRBJ2-1; size: once; DNA: TGTGCCAGTAGTATTGGGCGGACAGGGAAAGAGGCTGAGCAGTTCTTC; CDR3: CASSIGRTGKEAEQFF
V: TRBV29-1; D: NA; length: 15; J: TRBJ1-1; size: NA; DNA: TGCAGCGTTGAGGGTGGACCAACGCGGGTCACTGAAGCTTTCTTT; CDR3: CSVEGGPTRVTEAFF
V: TRBV5-1; D: NA; length: 14; J: TRBJ1-2; size: once; DNA: TGCGCCAGCAGCTTGGCTGGCACCGCCTATGGCTACACCTTC; CDR3: CASSLAGTAYGYTF
V: TRBV6-5; D: NA; length: 15; J: TRBJ1-5; size: once; DNA: TGTGCCAGCAGTTACGGTCGGGGGCCGGGTCAGCCCCAGCATTTT; CDR3: CASSYGRGPGQPQHF
V: TRBV2; D: NA; length: 14; J: TRBJ2-2; size: NA; DNA: TGTGCCAGCAGTCAGGATGTACTTACCGGGGAGCTGTTTTTT; CDR3: CASSQDVLTGELFF
V: TRBV7-2; D: TRBD2; length: 16; J: TRBJ2-2; size: NA; DNA: TGTGCCAGCAGCTCCCGGAGCGGGGGGCGAACCGGGGAGCTGTTTTTT; CDR3: CASSSRSGGRTGELFF
V: TRBV28; D: TRBD1; length: 15; J: TRBJ1-5; size: NA; DNA: TGTGCCAGCAATACTCCGGGACAGGGCAATCAGCCCCAGCATTTT; CDR3: CASNTPGQGNQPQHF
V: TRBV10-3; D: TRBD2; length: 16; J: TRBJ2-3; size: NA; DNA: TGTGCTACATCGACCTACAGCGGGGAATCCACAGATACGCAGTATTTT; CDR3: CATSTYSGESTDTQYF
V: TRBV19; D: TRBD1; length: 16; J: TRBJ1-2; size: once; DNA: TGTGCCAGTACCCACACTGGAGGACAGGGCGGCTATGGCTACACCTTC; CDR3: CASTHTGGQGGYGYTF
V: TRBV27; D: TRBD1; length: 14; J: TRBJ1-6; size: NA; DNA: TGTGCCAGCAGCCGCGACAGGGGGCCTTCACCCCTCCACTTT; CDR3: CASSRDRGPSPLHF
V: TRBV5-1; D: TRBD1; length: 13; J: TRBJ1-1; size: NA; DNA: TGCGCCAGCAGGGAAACATCGGACAGGGAAGCTTTCTTT; CDR3: CASRETSDREAFF
V: TRBV12-5; D: NA; length: 15; J: TRBJ1-1; size: NA; DNA: TGTGCTAGTGGTTTGGTAACAGGCATGAACACTGAAGCTTTCTTT; CDR3: CASGLVTGMNTEAFF
V: TRBV7-9; D: TRBD1; length: 13; J: TRBJ1-1; size: NA; DNA: TGTGCCAGCAGCCGACAGGGGCGAATTGAAGCTTTCTTT; CDR3: CASSRQGRIEAFF
V: TRBV5-6; D: NA; length: 14; J: TRBJ2-7; size: NA; DNA: TGTGCCAGCAGCGTCGGGACTTCTTTCGGGGAGCAGTACTTC; CDR3: CASSVGTSFGEQYF
V: TRBV5-1; D: NA; length: 14; J: TRBJ1-3; size: NA; DNA: TGCGCCAGCAGCCCCTTGGTTACTGGAAACACCATATATTTT; CDR3: CASSPLVTGNTIYF
V: TRBV5-1; D: NA; length: 14; J: TRBJ1-1; size: many; DNA: TGCGCCAGCAGCTTTGGGGAGGAGTTCACTGAAGCTTTCTTT; CDR3: CASSFGEEFTEAFF
V: TRBV10-3; D: NA; length: 11; J: TRBJ2-1; size: NA; DNA: TGTGCCATCAGTGCTGACAATGAGCAGTTCTTC; CDR3: CAISADNEQFF
V: TRBV6-1; D: TRBD1; length: 14; J: TRBJ2-2; size: once; DNA: TGTGCCAGCCTGGGACAGGGTGACACCGGGGAGCTGTTTTTT; CDR3: CASLGQGDTGELFF
V: TRBV4-1; D: NA; length: 15; J: TRBJ2-7; size: NA; DNA: TGCGCCAGCAGCCTCCTGGCGGATTCCGCCGACGAGCAGTACTTC; CDR3: CASSLLADSADEQYF
V: TRBV28; D: NA; length: 15; J: TRBJ2-6; size: NA; DNA: TGTGCCAGCAGTCGCCCCCGCTCTGGGGCCAACGTCCTGACTTTC; CDR3: CASSRPRSGANVLTF
V: TRBV18; D: TRBD1; length: 16; J: TRBJ1-4; size: NA; DNA: TGTGCCAGCTCAGCTGCTACAGGGGCAACTAATGAAAAACTGTTTTTT; CDR3: CASSAATGATNEKLFF
V: TRBV15; D: NA; length: 15; J: TRBJ1-5; size: NA; DNA: TGTGCCACCAGCAGAGATAAGGGTTTCAATCAGCCCCAGCATTTT; CDR3: CATSRDKGFNQPQHF
V: TRBV5-4; D: NA; length: 13; J: TRBJ1-1; size: NA; DNA: TGTGCCAGCAGCCGATCAGCCAACACTGAAGCTTTCTTT; CDR3: CASSRSANTEAFF